This T cell receptor beta chain stems from a study of identifying expanded T cells in peripheral blood. Study conclusions and caveats: About 1.2 clones differed between technical replicates, versus about 16 and 19 over time. Variance in clone template counts between approximately two-week samples significantly increased with total template count across all healthy donors.

No infections or other immune events were documented during collection. Repertoires were generated with immunoSEQ multiplex PCR, while TCRdb's copy carries only in-frame clones and drops some. This sample yields approximately 83,000 clones, of which about 88% are seen a single time; approximately 4.5% belongs to the top ten. The CDR3 loop spans 12 amino acids. CDR1 is SQVTM, CDR2 ANQGSEA, per germline. A word on this clone: Its antigen is undetermined. One end of the junction is discordant with germline, which a read error may explain.

Sequenced input: blood. The receptor was isolated from a person aged 18 to 75 in good health. The rearrangement links TRBV29-1 to TRBJ2-2; D is tentatively TRBD1 or TRBD2 (5 bases each). The CDR3 loop reads CSVDPELGELLF. CDR3 nucleotide sequence: TGCAGCGTTGACCCGGAGCTGGGGGAGCTGCTTTTT.